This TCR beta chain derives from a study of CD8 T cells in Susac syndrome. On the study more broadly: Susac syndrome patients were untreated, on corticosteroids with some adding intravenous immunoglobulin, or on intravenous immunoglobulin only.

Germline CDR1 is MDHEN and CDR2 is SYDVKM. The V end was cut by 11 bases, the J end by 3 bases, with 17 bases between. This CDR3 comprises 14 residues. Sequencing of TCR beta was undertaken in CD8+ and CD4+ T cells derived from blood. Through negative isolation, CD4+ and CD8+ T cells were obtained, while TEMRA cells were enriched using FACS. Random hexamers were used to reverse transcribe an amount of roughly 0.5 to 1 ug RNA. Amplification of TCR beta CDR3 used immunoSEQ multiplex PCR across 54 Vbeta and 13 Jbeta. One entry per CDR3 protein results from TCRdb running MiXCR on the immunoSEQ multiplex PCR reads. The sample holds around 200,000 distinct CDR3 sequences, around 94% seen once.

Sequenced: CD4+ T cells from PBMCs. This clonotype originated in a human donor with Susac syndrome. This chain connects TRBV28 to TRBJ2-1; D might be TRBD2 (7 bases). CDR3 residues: CAVGEGHIYNEQFF. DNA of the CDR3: TGTGCCGTTGGGGAGGGACATATCTACAATGAGCAGTTCTTC.